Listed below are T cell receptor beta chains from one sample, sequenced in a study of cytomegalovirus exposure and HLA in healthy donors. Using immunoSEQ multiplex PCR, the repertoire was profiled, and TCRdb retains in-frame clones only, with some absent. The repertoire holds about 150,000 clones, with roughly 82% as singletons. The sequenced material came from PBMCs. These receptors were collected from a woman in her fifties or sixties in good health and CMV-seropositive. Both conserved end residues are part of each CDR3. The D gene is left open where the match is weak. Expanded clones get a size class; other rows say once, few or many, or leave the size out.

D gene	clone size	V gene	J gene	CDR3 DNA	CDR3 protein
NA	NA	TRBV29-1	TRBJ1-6	TGTGGAGCTCGGACTGATAATTCACCCCTCCACTTT	CGARTDNSPLHF
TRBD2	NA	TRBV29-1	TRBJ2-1	TGCAGCGTACGTCCCCTAGCGGGGGCCTGGGGGGAGCAGTTCTTC	CSVRPLAGAWGEQFF
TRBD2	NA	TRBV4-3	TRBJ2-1	TGCGCCAGCAGCCTGGAAGCGACTAGCGAGAGCTCCTACAATGAGCAGTTCTTC	CASSLEATSESSYNEQFF
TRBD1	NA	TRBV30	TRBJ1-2	TGTGCCTCGCACAGGGGATCTAACTATGGCTACACCTTC	CASHRGSNYGYTF
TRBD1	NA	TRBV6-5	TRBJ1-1	TGTGCCAGCAGACGAAGACAGGGTCGCACTGAAGCTTTCTTT	CASRRRQGRTEAFF
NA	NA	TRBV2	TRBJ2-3	TGTGCCAGCAAGGAGCGGGCTGGCACAGATACGCAGTATTTT	CASKERAGTDTQYF
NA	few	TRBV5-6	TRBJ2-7	TGTGCCAGCAGCTTGGCCTATCGAGAGCAGTACTTC	CASSLAYREQYF
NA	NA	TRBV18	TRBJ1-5	TGTGCCAGCTCACCAGGCAGGGAATATCAGCCCCAGCATTTT	CASSPGREYQPQHF
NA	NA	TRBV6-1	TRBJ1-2	TGTGCCAGCAGCGACAGACAGTATGGCTACACCTTC	CASSDRQYGYTF
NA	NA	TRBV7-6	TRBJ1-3	TGTGCCAGCAGCTTAGGACAGGCTTCTGGAAACACCATATATTTT	CASSLGQASGNTIYF
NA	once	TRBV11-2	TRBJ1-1	TGTGCCAGCAGCTTAGGAGTAGGCCGGGAGAACACTGAAGCTTTCTTT	CASSLGVGRENTEAFF
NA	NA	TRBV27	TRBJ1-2	TGTGCCAGCAGTCTGGGGGCCAACTATGGCTACACCTTC	CASSLGANYGYTF
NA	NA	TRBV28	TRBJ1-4	TGTGCCAGCAGTGTGAATACAGGTGGCCGGGAAAAACTGTTTTTT	CASSVNTGGREKLFF
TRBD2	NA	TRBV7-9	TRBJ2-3	TGTGCCAGCACCTGGAATCGGGGGGGCACAGATACGCAGTATTTT	CASTWNRGGTDTQYF
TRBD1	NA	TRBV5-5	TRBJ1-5	TGTGCCAGCAGCCCCGAACAGGGGAGTAATCAGCCCCAGCATTTT	CASSPEQGSNQPQHF
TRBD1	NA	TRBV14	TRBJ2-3	TGTGCCAGCAGCCAAGTAGGGACAGGGGGCGCGGTAGATACGCAGTATTTT	CASSQVGTGGAVDTQYF
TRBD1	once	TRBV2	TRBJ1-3	TGTGCCAGCAGTGGGGGACAGCGTTTGGTCGGAAACACCATATATTTT	CASSGGQRLVGNTIYF
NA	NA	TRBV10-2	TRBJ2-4	TGCGCCAGCAGTGATCAGGGTTTAGCCAAAAACATTCAGTACTTC	CASSDQGLAKNIQYF
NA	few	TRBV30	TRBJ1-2	TGTGCCTGGAGTCGGGGGAGGTTTGGGGTTCATGGCTACACCTTC	CAWSRGRFGVHGYTF
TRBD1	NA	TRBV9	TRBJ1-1	TGTGCCAGCAGCCCCAGGGGGGCAGGGCCGAACACTGAAGCTTTCTTT	CASSPRGAGPNTEAFF
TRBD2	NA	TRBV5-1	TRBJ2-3	TGCGCCAGCAGCTTGGGCTTCCCGGGAGGAGATACGCAGTATTTT	CASSLGFPGGDTQYF
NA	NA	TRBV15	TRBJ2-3	TGTGCCACCAGCAGAGTTAGTACAGATACGCAGTATTTT	CATSRVSTDTQYF
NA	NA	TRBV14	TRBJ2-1	TGTGCCAGCAGCCAAGTCGCGACTAGAAACAATGAGCAGTTCTTC	CASSQVATRNNEQFF
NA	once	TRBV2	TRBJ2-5	TGTGCCAGCAGCGAGGAGGCAGAGACCCAGTACTTC	CASSEEAETQYF
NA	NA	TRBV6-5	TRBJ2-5	TGTGCCAGCAGTTACACTAAGACTAGTCAAGAGACCCAGTACTTC	CASSYTKTSQETQYF
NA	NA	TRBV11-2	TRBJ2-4	TGTGCCAGCAGCTTAGATTCTGGAGGTTTTGGCATTCAGTACTTC	CASSLDSGGFGIQYF
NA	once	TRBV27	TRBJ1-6	TGTGCCAGCAGGTTGGCGCGGGATAATTCACCCCTCCACTTT	CASRLARDNSPLHF
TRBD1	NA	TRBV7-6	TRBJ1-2	TGTGCCAGCAGCTTCCCAGGGGGCCATGGCTACACCTTC	CASSFPGGHGYTF